One sample yielded the 25 T cell receptor beta chains listed below, sequenced in a study of blood T cell repertoires in COVID-19. The assay was immunoSEQ multiplex PCR, and TCRdb's table has in-frame clones only and misses some. The profile shows about 180,000 clones, 80% to 90% of them singletons. The sequencing input was peripheral blood. These receptors came from a man aged 50 to 59 with active or convalescent COVID-19.

This clone was seen only a few times. This CDR3 is CASSALTSGLQETQYF. The CDR3 DNA sequence: TGTGCCAGCAGCGCCCTGACTAGCGGACTCCAAGAGACCCAGTACTTC. This rearrangement joins TRBV9 to TRBJ2-5; 9 bases are a match to TRBD2. Unmatched junction bases numbered 7, after V lost 3 bases and J lost 1 base. Germline V lookup: CDR1 SGDLS, CDR2 YYNGEE. The CDR3 contains 16 residues.

V gene TRBV3-1 (or the pseudogene TRBV3-2) combines with J gene TRBJ2-7; D unclear. V lost 0 bases and J lost 6, with 12 bases in between. Germline CDR1 LGHDT, CDR2 YNNKEL (reference sequence). This CDR3 spans 14 amino acids. CDR3 amino acids: CASSQDPSSGEQYF. The CDR3 DNA reads as TGTGCCAGCAGCCAAGACCCTTCTAGTGGCGAGCAGTACTTC.

V gene TRBV5-3 combines with J gene TRBJ1-6; D perhaps matches TRBD1 (6 bases). TRBV5-3 is known as an ORF, though its function is uncertain. V was cut by 8 bases and J by 7 bases, with 28 bases left in between. The CDR3 sequence is 18 residues long. Here the CDR3 DNA reads TGTGCCAGCCGACGGACAGAGGCTACCAGTCCGGACAATTCACCCCTCCACTTT. Its translation is CASRRTEATSPDNSPLHF.

The V gene is TRBV19, the J gene TRBJ1-2; no clear D. Per germline, CDR1 LNHDA and CDR2 SQIVND (reference sequence). The CDR3 spans 15 residues. The ends were cut back, 4 bases at V and 3 bases at J, with 15 bases in the middle. DNA for the CDR3: TGTGCCAGTAGTACCTCGATAGGAGTAGACTATGGCTACACCTTC. Amino acid sequence: CASSTSIGVDYGYTF. The complete variable domain, with remaining parts taken from reference TRBV19 and TRBJ1-2, reads DGGITQSPKYLFRKEGQNVTLSCEQNLNHDAMYWYRQDPGQGLRLIYYSQIVNDFQKGDIAEGYSVSREKKESFPLTVTSAQKNPTAFYLCASSTSIGVDYGYTFGSGTRLTVV.

This rearrangement joins TRBV18 to TRBJ2-7; 11 bases align to TRBD2. The CDR3 is made up of 15 amino acids. Unmatched junction bases numbered 6, after V lost 3 bases and J lost 5 bases. The germline V gene has CDR1 KGHSH and CDR2 LQKENI. CDR3 nucleotide sequence: TGTGCCAGCTCACCGACTAGCGGGACTGGGAACGAGCAGTACTTC. This encodes CASSPTSGTGNEQYF.

V gene TRBV30 combines with J gene TRBJ1-3; 7 positions agree with TRBD1. Per germline, CDR1 GTSNPN and CDR2 SVGIG (reference sequence). The CDR3 length is 15 residues. With 0 bases clipped from V and 4 bases from J, the junction kept 6 bases outside the gene matches. DNA of the CDR3: TGTGCCTGGAGTGTCACAGGGGTTCTCGGAAACACCATATATTTT. This encodes CAWSVTGVLGNTIYF.

The chain combines TRBV3-1 (or the pseudogene TRBV3-2) with TRBJ2-5, with D perhaps matching TRBD1 (5 bases). The germline V gene encodes CDR1 LGHDT and CDR2 YNNKEL (reference sequence). This CDR3 comprises 15 residues. V lost 5 bases and J 4 bases, leaving 17 bases between the germline ends. The CDR3 DNA reads TGTGCCAGCAGCTCCCGCCGGCTGGACACAGAGACCCAGTACTTC. This encodes CASSSRRLDTETQYF.

The table lists this clone with a count of one. The CDR3 nucleotides are TGTGCCAGCACCCAGGGGGCAGGAAAACTGTTTTTT. As protein: CASTQGAGKLFF. The chain is built from TRBV27 and TRBJ1-4, with 8 bases lining up with TRBD1. With 7 bases clipped from V and 10 bases from J, the junction kept 5 bases outside the gene matches. Germline-derived CDR1 and CDR2 are MNHEY and SMNVEV (reference sequence). The CDR3 covers 12 residues. Together with reference TRBV27 and TRBJ1-4, the CDR3 gives the full variable domain: EAQVTQNPRYLITVTGKKLTVTCSQNMNHEYMSWYRQDPGLGLRQIYYSMNVEVTDKGDVPEGYKVSRKEKRNFPLILESPSPNQTSLYFCASTQGAGKLFFGSGTQLSVL.

The chain is built from TRBV28 and TRBJ1-1; TRBD1 matches 8 bases. Unmatched junction bases numbered 10, after V lost 6 bases and J lost 4 bases. CDR3 length equals 15 residues. Germline CDR1 MDHEN, CDR2 SYDVKM. The CDR3 region has the DNA TGTGCCAGCAGCCCAGGGGGCGTAGGGGGCACTGAAGCTTTCTTT. Translated: CASSPGGVGGTEAFF.

This sequence joins TRBV30 and TRBJ1-1, with no clear D. CDR1 and CDR2 (germline): GTSNPN, SVGIG (reference sequence). The germline V and J ends were trimmed by 1 base and 0 bases, with 9 bases remaining between them. This CDR3 is built from 14 residues. This CDR3 reads CAWSGALMNTEAFF. CDR3 sequence (DNA): TGTGCCTGGAGTGGGGCACTGATGAACACTGAAGCTTTCTTT. Based on the CDR3 plus reference TRBV30 and TRBJ1-1, the full variable domain is SQTIHQWPATLVQPVGSPLSLECTVEGTSNPNLYWYRQAAGRGLQLLFYSVGIGQISSEVPQNLSASRPQDRQFILSSKKLLLSDSGFYLCAWSGALMNTEAFFGQGTRLTVV.

J is TRBJ1-2 and V is TRBV29-1, with D maybe TRBD1 (5 bases). Germline-derived CDR1 and CDR2 are SQVTM and ANQGSEA. V lost 5 bases, J lost 4 bases, and 17 bases lay in between. This CDR3 spans 14 amino acids. The CDR3 DNA sequence: TGCAGCGTTCCTCGCGACAGAGACACCTATGGCTACACCTTC. Amino acid sequence: CSVPRDRDTYGYTF. Full variable domain (remainder filled in from reference TRBV29-1 and TRBJ1-2): SAVISQKPSRDICQRGTSLTIQCQVDSQVTMMFWYRQQPGQSLTLIATANQGSEATYESGFVIDKFPISRPNLTFSTLTVSNMSPEDSSIYLCSVPRDRDTYGYTFGSGTRLTVV.

This clone was counted between two and nine times. The V and J genes are TRBV6-5 and TRBJ2-7; 10 nucleotides match TRBD2. The CDR3 extends over 14 amino acids. Germline CDR1 reads MNHEY; CDR2 reads SVGAGI. The V segment lost 10 bases and the J segment 3 bases; nucleotides outside the gene matches: 9. The CDR3 DNA sequence: TGTGCCAACCCTCTAGCGGGGGAACTCTACGAGCAGTACTTC. Residues: CANPLAGELYEQYF.

The table lists this clone with a few counts. This chain links TRBV7-2 with TRBJ2-2; D gene ambiguous. The CDR3 contains 14 residues. The germline gives CDR1 SGHTA, CDR2 FQGNSA. The ends were cut back, 5 bases at V and 6 bases at J, with 13 bases in the middle. The CDR3 coding sequence is TGTGCCAGCAGCAAGGCGGCCTTCCCCGGGGAGCTGTTTTTT. Its translation is CASSKAAFPGELFF.

The chain recombines TRBV20-1 with TRBJ1-2; no clear D gene. V was trimmed by 2 bases and J by 6 bases, leaving 7 bases between them. The CDR3 runs to 11 residues. Germline CDR1 DFQATT, CDR2 SNEGSKA (reference sequence). In DNA form, the CDR3 reads TGCAGTGCTAGAAATCCTAATGGCTACACCTTC. Protein sequence: CSARNPNGYTF.

The J gene is TRBJ1-2, the V gene TRBV6-5; 12 positions match TRBD1. Germline V CDR1 and CDR2: MNHEY, SVGAGI. CDR3 length: 16 amino acids. V was clipped by 3 bases and J by 0 bases; unmatched bases: 2. For the CDR3, the DNA is TGTGCCAGCAGTTATGGGACAGGGGGCTCTAACTATGGCTACACCTTC. This gives the protein CASSYGTGGSNYGYTF.

This sequence joins TRBV25-1 and TRBJ1-4; TRBD1 agrees at 7 bases. The V and J ends lost 4 bases and 8 bases, in that order; junction bases with no gene match: 10. The CDR3 is 15 amino acids. Germline-derived CDR1 and CDR2 are MGHDK and SYGVNS. CDR3 sequence: CASSGRQGFLEKLFF. As DNA, the CDR3 is TGTGCCAGCAGTGGACGACAGGGCTTTCTGGAAAAACTGTTTTTT.

This rearrangement joins TRBV6-2 or TRBV6-3 to TRBJ2-3, with 7 nucleotides matching TRBD1. The CDR3 length is 15 residues. Unmatched junction bases numbered 2, after V lost 2 bases and J lost 0 bases. The germline gives CDR1 MNHEY, CDR2 SVGEGT. The CDR3, as DNA: TGTGCCAGCAGTTACGGGACAGATAGCACAGATACGCAGTATTTT. Translating it yields CASSYGTDSTDTQYF.

The chain employs TRBV7-3 and TRBJ2-3, with 8 positions matching TRBD2. CDR1 and CDR2 (germline): SGHTA, FQGTGA. Trimming at V came to 5 bases and at J to 5 bases, leaving 9 bases not matched to a gene. The CDR3 is 15 amino acids. For the CDR3, the DNA is TGTGCCAGCAGCCCAACCGGGACTAGGAAAGATACGCAGTATTTT. It yields the protein CASSPTGTRKDTQYF. Full variable domain (remainder filled in from reference TRBV7-3 and TRBJ2-3): GAGVSQTPSNKVTEKGKYVELRCDPISGHTALYWYRQSLGQGPEFLIYFQGTGAADDSGLPNDRFFAVRPEGSVSTLKIQRTERGDSAVYLCASSPTGTRKDTQYFGPGTRLTVL.

The count of this clone is one. The rearrangement joins TRBV3-1 (or the pseudogene TRBV3-2) to TRBJ1-1, with D perhaps TRBD1 (5 bases). This CDR3 region has 16 residues. The germline V gene has CDR1 LGHDT and CDR2 YNNKEL (reference sequence). Trimming cost V 1 base and J 1 base, with 13 bases left between them. The CDR3 reads CASSQALGGWNTEAFF. DNA of the CDR3: TGTGCCAGCAGCCAAGCCCTGGGGGGTTGGAACACTGAAGCTTTCTTT.

J is TRBJ2-3 and V is TRBV11-3, with TRBD2 matching over 7 bases. The V and J ends lost 7 bases and 5 bases, in that order; junction bases with no gene match: 9. The CDR3 runs 14 residues. CDR1 and CDR2 (germline): SGHNT, YENEEA. The DNA for the CDR3 is TGTGCCAGCAACCTACGGCGGGAGTTAGATACGCAGTATTTT. It translates to CASNLRRELDTQYF.

V usage is TRBV18 and J usage is TRBJ1-3; a weak D match, TRBD1 (6 bases). The ends were cut back, 4 bases at V and 0 bases at J, with 16 bases in the middle. The CDR3 sequence is 17 residues long. Per germline, CDR1 KGHSH and CDR2 LQKENI. The CDR3 region has the DNA TGTGCCAGCTCACTACGACAGGAACGAGACTCTGGAAACACCATATATTTT. Its protein product is CASSLRQERDSGNTIYF.

The chain couples TRBV5-1 to TRBJ2-1; possibly TRBD1 for D (5 bases). The germline V gene has CDR1 SGHRS and CDR2 YFSETQ. The CDR3 totals 16 residues. Trimming took off 0 bases at V and 2 bases at J, with 12 bases between the two ends. CDR3 DNA sequence: TGCGCCAGCAGCTTGGCTCAGACAGTCACCTACAATGAGCAGTTCTTC. This gives the protein CASSLAQTVTYNEQFF.

V is TRBV6-4 and J is TRBJ1-5; D is possibly TRBD1 (6 bases). This CDR3 is 17 amino acids long. V was shortened by 3 bases and J by 0 bases, with 15 bases between the two germline ends. Germline assignment: CDR1 MRHNA and CDR2 SNTAGT. CDR3 in amino acids: CASSENRATYSNQPQHF. CDR3 bases: TGTGCCAGCAGTGAAAACAGGGCGACGTATAGCAATCAGCCCCAGCATTTT.

J is TRBJ1-2 and V is TRBV27; 7 bases fit TRBD1. The CDR3 runs to 15 residues. CDR1 and CDR2 (germline): MNHEY, SMNVEV (reference sequence). Trimming cost V 4 bases and J 4 bases; bases outside gene matches: 9. The CDR3 nucleotides read TGTGCCAGCAGTTACGTGGGGACAGATCCCTATGGCTACACCTTC. Protein product: CASSYVGTDPYGYTF.

The V gene is TRBV2, the J gene TRBJ2-2; D is undetermined. The CDR3 has 13 amino acids. Per germline, CDR1 SNHLY and CDR2 FYNNEI. The germline V and J ends were trimmed by 4 bases and 4 bases, with 7 bases remaining between them. CDR3 amino acids: CASSVEATGELFF. DNA of the CDR3: TGTGCCAGCAGTGTTGAAGCCACCGGGGAGCTGTTTTTT.